This T cell receptor beta chain was sequenced for a study of cytomegalovirus exposure and HLA in healthy donors. This CDR3 region has 12 residues. CDR1 and CDR2 from the germline V gene are SEHNR and FQNEAQ (reference sequence). Concerning this clone: A read error may account for a junction end that differs from germline.

The PCR was carried out with 60 Vbeta primers and 13 Jbeta primers. Some clones are missing from TCRdb's copy, which holds only in-frame ones; the method was immunoSEQ multiplex PCR. The sample comprises around 190,000 clones, around 75% of which are singletons, and approximately 3.1% rests with the top ten. The TCR comes from a young woman in good health and CMV-seropositive. Sequencing input: PBMCs. The chain has TRBV7-9 and TRBJ2-7; D not certain. CDR3 nucleotide sequence: TGTTCCATCGACAAGATCTCCGACGAGCAGTACTTC. This translates into CSIDKISDEQYF.